The 4 T cell receptor beta chains listed next were all sequenced from one sample in a study of blood T cell repertoires in COVID-19. TCRdb's copy holds only in-frame clones and misses some; the assay was immunoSEQ multiplex PCR. Of 150,000 to 200,000 clones listed, about 80% were seen once; the top ten hold 15% to 20%. The sequenced material came from PBMCs or T cells enriched from blood (not recorded which). Source of these receptors: an older woman in a cohort exposed to, infected with or recovered from COVID-19 (not recorded which).

This chain connects TRBV25-1 to TRBJ2-2; D is ambiguous. V was pared by 1 base and J by 3 bases, with 6 bases between. The CDR3 length is 14 residues. Germline lookup yields CDR1 MGHDK and CDR2 SYGVNS. The CDR3: CASSEWQDTGELFF. The CDR3 DNA reads TGTGCCAGCAGTGAATGGCAAGACACCGGGGAGCTGTTTTTT.

This clone came up a few times. The V and J genes are TRBV15 and TRBJ1-6; 9 bases align to TRBD1. The CDR3 has 16 residues. V shed 0 bases, J shed 7 bases, and the junction held 4 bases outside the gene matches. Germline CDR1 reads LNHNV; CDR2 reads YYDKDF (reference sequence). The CDR3 reads CATSRDRDRVNSPLHF. The CDR3 DNA reads as TGTGCCACCAGCAGAGATCGGGACAGGGTCAATTCACCCCTCCACTTT.

This clone was detected a few times. The chain links TRBV7-3 to TRBJ2-1; the match to TRBD2 covers 7 bases. The CDR3 totals 19 residues. From germline, CDR1 is SGHTA and CDR2 FQGTGA. V lost 5 bases, J lost 0 bases, and 16 bases stayed unmatched. The chain's CDR3 is CASSAPGLGHGGSYNEQFF. In DNA form, the CDR3 reads TGTGCCAGCAGCGCCCCAGGACTAGGGCATGGGGGCTCCTACAATGAGCAGTTCTTC.

V gene TRBV5-1 combines with J gene TRBJ2-3; TRBD1 is a possible D gene (6 bases). V shed 8 bases and J shed 6 bases, with 16 bases lying between them. CDR3 length equals 13 residues. CDR1 SGHRS and CDR2 YFSETQ come from the germline V gene. The CDR3 DNA follows: TGCGCCAGTCTTGGGGGCGACGGTGATACGCAGTATTTT. As protein: CASLGGDGDTQYF.